The following is a T cell receptor beta chain sequence with its context. Its target is unknown. Germline and junction disagree at one end, which may indicate a read error. This sample includes further DNA sequences coding for the same CDR3. The sample originates from a study of cytomegalovirus exposure and HLA in healthy donors. Overall study: Ancestry clustering placed 70% to 90% of around 400 genotyped donors in the Caucasian-associated cluster. Study-wide points: Researchers counted roughly 160 TCR beta chains as cytomegalovirus-associated. In vitro confirmation showed three CMV-associated chains to be CMV antigen specific. Researchers left out some V segments, among them TRBV6-2 and TRBV6-3, as indistinguishable.

PCR amplification relied on 60 Vbeta primers (plus 13 Jbeta primers). Produced via immunoSEQ multiplex PCR; TCRdb's table is partial and in-frame only. The sample holds approximately 160,000 clones, about 81% seen once. The CDR3 totals 16 residues. Sequencing input: PBMCs. The chain recombines TRBV5-7 with TRBJ1-1, with 7 bases fitting TRBD1. TRBV5-7 is placed among ORFs of uncertain function. This receptor was identified in a girl aged 5-17 years in good health and CMV-seropositive. The CDR3 sequence is CASSLVQGEVGTEAFF. As DNA, the CDR3 is TGTGCCAGCAGCTTGGTGCAGGGGGAAGTGGGCACTGAGGCTTTCTTT.